Presented here are 18 T cell receptor beta chains from one specimen sequenced in a study of blood T cell repertoires in COVID-19. Using immunoSEQ multiplex PCR, the repertoire was profiled, and TCRdb retains in-frame clones only, with some absent. The sample includes around 100,000 clones, over 75% of them seen just once. Sequenced material: peripheral blood. Receptors were obtained from a human donor in a cohort sampled during active COVID-19.

The CDR3 here is CASSSRGPKHEQYF. In DNA form, the CDR3 reads TGTGCCAGCAGTAGCCGAGGGCCTAAACACGAGCAGTACTTC. The genes are TRBV5-8 and TRBJ2-7, with D possibly being TRBD2 (5 bases). CDR3 length: 14 residues. Trimming removed 5 bases at V and 5 bases at J, with 17 bases between. Looked up from germline, CDR1 is SGHTS and CDR2 is YDEGEE. The complete variable domain, with remaining parts taken from reference TRBV5-8 and TRBJ2-7, reads EAGVTQSPTHLIKTRGQQATLRCSPISGHTSVYWYQQALGLGLQFLLWYDEGEERNRGNFPPRFSGRQFPNYSSELNVNALELEDSALYLCASSSRGPKHEQYFGPGTRLTVT.

The rearrangement joins TRBV27 to TRBJ2-3; TRBD2 matches at 16 bases. J lost 0 bases, V lost 5 bases, and 11 bases had no gene match. Germline loops: CDR1 MNHEY, CDR2 SMNVEV (reference sequence). The CDR3 totals 20 residues. CDR3 coding DNA: TGTGCCAGCAGTGCATATGGGGGACTAGCGGGAGGGCCTAGCACAGATACGCAGTATTTT. It encodes CASSAYGGLAGGPSTDTQYF.

The chain joins TRBV27 to TRBJ1-6; D is uncertain. Germline values: CDR1 MNHEY, CDR2 SMNVEV (reference sequence). The V end was cut by 2 bases, the J end by 6 bases, with 11 bases between. The CDR3 length is 15 residues. CDR3 DNA: TGTGCCAGCAGTTTAGATGGCGGCGGTAATTCACCCCTCCACTTT. Translated: CASSLDGGGNSPLHF.

The J gene is TRBJ2-7, the V gene TRBV5-5; a possible D gene is TRBD1 (5 bases). Germline CDR1 is SGHKS and CDR2 is YYEKEE (reference sequence). The CDR3 covers 15 residues. V lost 2 bases and J lost 1, with 13 bases in between. This chain's CDR3 is CASSFGAGTSYEQYF. The CDR3 coding sequence is TGTGCCAGCAGCTTTGGGGCAGGAACGTCCTACGAGCAGTACTTC.

The rearrangement uses TRBV6-5 and TRBJ2-7; the D gene is possibly TRBD1 (6 bases). Between the trimmed V and J ends, which lost 2 bases and 3 bases, there was a span of 11 bases. This CDR3 has 14 residues. Germline CDR1 and CDR2: MNHEY and SVGAGI. In nucleotides, the CDR3 is TGTGCCAGCAGTTACGCACGAGGGGGCTACGAGCAGTACTTC. Its protein product is CASSYARGGYEQYF.

The chain employs TRBV9 and TRBJ1-5, with 7 bases identical to TRBD1. Trimming removed 0 bases from V and 1 base from J; junction bases left unmatched: 4. Germline values: CDR1 SGDLS, CDR2 YYNGEE. This CDR3 is 16 amino acids long. The DNA for the CDR3 is TGTGCCAGCAGCGTAGATGGGGACAGCAGCAATCAGCCCCAGCATTTT. Translating it yields CASSVDGDSSNQPQHF.

The chain combines TRBV5-3 with TRBJ1-2; the D is unclear. TRBV5-3 is recorded as an ORF, its role being uncertain. Trimming cost V 3 bases and J 8 bases, with 11 bases left between them. The CDR3 consists of 12 residues. The CDR3 nucleotides read TGTGCCAGAAGCTCCGGGATCGGGGGCTACACCTTC. Translating it yields CARSSGIGGYTF.

This clone was seen just once. This chain links TRBV7-7 with TRBJ2-1, with 11 bases identical to TRBD2. There are 14 residues in the CDR3. The V and J ends lost 0 bases and 10 bases, in that order; junction bases with no gene match: 2. CDR1 SSHAT and CDR2 FNYEAQ come from the germline V gene (reference sequence). CDR3 sequence (DNA): TGTGCCAGCAGCTTAGCACTAGCGGGGGCCGAGCAGTTCTTC. Encoded protein: CASSLALAGAEQFF.

J is TRBJ1-5 and V is TRBV6-5; perhaps TRBD1 as D (5 bases). V lost 7 bases and J 5 bases, leaving 12 bases between the germline ends. Germline-derived CDR1 and CDR2 are MNHEY and SVGAGI. This CDR3 has 13 residues. The CDR3 bases are TGTGCCAGCACCGCAGGGCGTGATCAGCCCCAGCATTTT. This encodes CASTAGRDQPQHF.

The rearrangement uses TRBV27 and TRBJ2-7; TRBD2 aligns across 8 bases. Germline V gene lookup returns CDR1 MNHEY and CDR2 SMNVEV (reference sequence). The V segment lost 6 bases and the J segment 4 bases; nucleotides outside the gene matches: 5. The CDR3 is 13 residues long. The chain's CDR3 is CASRAGGPYEQYF. CDR3 DNA sequence: TGTGCCAGCAGGGCGGGAGGCCCTTACGAGCAGTACTTC.

V is TRBV6-6 and J is TRBJ2-7; 8 bases match TRBD1. The CDR3 has 14 residues. Germline assignment: CDR1 MNHNY and CDR2 SVGAGI (reference sequence). The trim removed 6 bases at V and 1 base at J, leaving 5 bases unmatched. CDR3 coding DNA: TGTGCCAGCAGCCTCGGACAGGGTTCCTACGAGCAGTACTTC. It translates to CASSLGQGSYEQYF.

This sequence joins TRBV5-1 and TRBJ1-1, with D possibly being TRBD1 (6 bases). The CDR3 spans 13 residues. Trimming removed 0 bases from V and 8 bases from J, with 11 bases in between. The V gene's germline CDR1 is SGHRS and CDR2 YFSETQ. The CDR3 protein is CASSLEVGGEAFF. CDR3 nucleotide sequence: TGCGCCAGCAGCTTGGAGGTTGGGGGCGAAGCTTTCTTT. The whole variable domain, filled in from reference TRBV5-1 and TRBJ1-1, reads KAGVTQTPRYLIKTRGQQVTLSCSPISGHRSVSWYQQTPGQGLQFLFEYFSETQRNKGNFPGRFSGRQFSNSRSEMNVSTLELGDSALYLCASSLEVGGEAFFGQGTRLTVV.

CDR3 bases: TGTGCCAGCTCACCACCGAGGGCACCAGGGGGGCAGCCCCAGCATTTT. It translates to CASSPPRAPGGQPQHF. The chain joins TRBV18 to TRBJ1-5; the match to TRBD1 covers 7 bases. Trimming at V came to 0 bases and at J to 7 bases, leaving 9 bases not matched to a gene. CDR1 is KGHSH and CDR2 is LQKENI in the germline V gene. The CDR3 totals 16 residues. The variable domain in full, completed from reference TRBV18 and TRBJ1-5, reads NAGVMQNPRHLVRRRGQEARLRCSPMKGHSHVYWYRQLPEEGLKFMVYLQKENIIDESGMPKERFSAEFPKEGPSILRIQQVVRGDSAAYFCASSPPRAPGGQPQHFGDGTRLSIL.

The rearrangement links TRBV7-2 to TRBJ2-7; 12 positions agree with TRBD1. J was trimmed by 6 bases and V by 2 bases; bases with no gene match: 11. The CDR3 is 17 amino acids. The germline V gene encodes CDR1 SGHTA and CDR2 FQGNSA. The DNA of the CDR3 is TGTGCCAGCAGCTTAAACCGTGGAGGGACAGGGGGCCTCGAGCAGTACTTC. It encodes CASSLNRGGTGGLEQYF.

The chain uses TRBV30 and TRBJ1-5; the D gene is possibly TRBD1 (6 bases). CDR1 GTSNPN and CDR2 SVGIG come from the germline V gene (reference sequence). The CDR3 sequence is 13 residues long. The V gene lost 4 bases and the J gene lost 5 bases, with 12 bases spanning the gap. CDR3 sequence reads: CAWNRDKDQPQHF. The CDR3 bases are TGTGCCTGGAACCGGGACAAGGATCAGCCCCAGCATTTT.

The J gene is TRBJ2-2, the V gene TRBV30; tentatively, D is TRBD1 (6 bases). V was shortened by 5 bases and J by 3 bases, with 16 bases between the two germline ends. From germline, CDR1 is GTSNPN and CDR2 SVGIG (reference sequence). The length of the CDR3 is 15 residues. The CDR3 loop is CAWLGWAGDTGELFF. In DNA, the CDR3 is TGTGCCTGGCTCGGATGGGCAGGGGACACCGGGGAGCTGTTTTTT.

This rearrangement joins TRBV7-9 to TRBJ1-2; D is unresolved. The CDR3 sequence is 14 residues long. CDR1 and CDR2 (germline): SEHNR, FQNEAQ (reference sequence). Deletions cut 5 bases from V and 3 bases from J, with 13 bases between. Here the CDR3 reads CASSRTVQDYGYTF. The CDR3 coding sequence is TGTGCCAGCAGCCGAACAGTCCAAGACTATGGCTACACCTTC.

The chain uses TRBV5-4 and TRBJ2-1; 11 bases match TRBD2. Germline V gene sequence: CDR1 SGHNT, CDR2 YYREEE (reference sequence). CDR3 size: 17 residues. Trimming removed 4 bases from V and 3 bases from J; junction bases left unmatched: 9. The CDR3 DNA reads as TGTGCCAGCAGCCCCGGATCTAGCGGGGGGTTCTACAATGAGCAGTTCTTC. Translation: CASSPGSSGGFYNEQFF. The variable domain in full, completed from reference TRBV5-4 and TRBJ2-1, reads ETGVTQSPTHLIKTRGQQVTLRCSSQSGHNTVSWYQQALGQGPQFIFQYYREEENGRGNFPPRFSGLQFPNYSSELNVNALELDDSALYLCASSPGSSGGFYNEQFFGPGTRLTVL.